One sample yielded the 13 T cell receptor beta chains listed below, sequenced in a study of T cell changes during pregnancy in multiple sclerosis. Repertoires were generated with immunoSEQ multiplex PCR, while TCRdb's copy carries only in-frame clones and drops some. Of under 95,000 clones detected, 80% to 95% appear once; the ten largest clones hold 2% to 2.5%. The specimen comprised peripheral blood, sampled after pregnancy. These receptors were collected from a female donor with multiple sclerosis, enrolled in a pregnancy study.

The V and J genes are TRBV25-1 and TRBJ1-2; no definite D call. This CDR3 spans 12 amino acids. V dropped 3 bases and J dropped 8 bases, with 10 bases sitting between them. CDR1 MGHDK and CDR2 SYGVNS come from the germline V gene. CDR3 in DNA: TGTGCCAGCAGTGAGTCGCACAACGGCTACACCTTC. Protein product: CASSESHNGYTF.

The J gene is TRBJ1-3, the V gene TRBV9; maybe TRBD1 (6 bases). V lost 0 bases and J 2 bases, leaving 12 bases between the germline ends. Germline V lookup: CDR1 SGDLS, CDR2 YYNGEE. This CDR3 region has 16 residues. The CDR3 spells CASSVEAGAAGNTIYF. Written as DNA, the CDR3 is TGTGCCAGCAGCGTAGAGGCGGGGGCAGCTGGAAACACCATATATTTT.

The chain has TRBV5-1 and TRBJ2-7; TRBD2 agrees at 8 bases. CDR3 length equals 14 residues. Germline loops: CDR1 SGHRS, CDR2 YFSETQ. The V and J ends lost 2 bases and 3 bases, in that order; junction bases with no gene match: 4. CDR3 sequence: CASSLAGELYEQYF. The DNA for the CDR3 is TGCGCCAGCAGCTTAGCGGGAGAACTCTACGAGCAGTACTTC.

CDR3 nucleotide sequence: TGTGCCAGCAGCTTAGCCGGTTTGGGAAACACCATATATTTT. Protein product: CASSLAGLGNTIYF. This chain connects TRBV7-6 to TRBJ1-3; no firm D call. CDR3 length: 14 amino acids. Trimming left V 0 bases short and J 4 bases short, with 7 bases between. Per the germline V gene, CDR1 is SGHVS and CDR2 is FNYEAQ.

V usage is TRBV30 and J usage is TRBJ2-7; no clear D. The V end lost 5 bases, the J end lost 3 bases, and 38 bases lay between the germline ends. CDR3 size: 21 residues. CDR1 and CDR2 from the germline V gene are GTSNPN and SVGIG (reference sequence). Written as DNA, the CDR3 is TGTGCCTGGTCATCCGTCAGAACTTCCGCCGAACCCCACAAACCAGGCTACGAGCAGTACTTC. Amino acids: CAWSSVRTSAEPHKPGYEQYF.

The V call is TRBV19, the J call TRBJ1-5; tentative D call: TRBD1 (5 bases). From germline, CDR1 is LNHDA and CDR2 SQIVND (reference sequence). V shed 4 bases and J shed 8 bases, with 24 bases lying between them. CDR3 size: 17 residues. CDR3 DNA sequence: TGTGCCAGTAGTACCCAACAGGTTTGGGGACGCGGGGAGCCCCAGCATTTT. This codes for CASSTQQVWGRGEPQHF.

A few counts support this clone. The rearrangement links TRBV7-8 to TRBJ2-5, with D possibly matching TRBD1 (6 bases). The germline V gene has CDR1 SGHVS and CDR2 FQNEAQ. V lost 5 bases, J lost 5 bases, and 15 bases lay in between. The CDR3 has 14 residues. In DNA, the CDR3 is TGTGCCAGCAGCCGCAGGGGTCGGGGCGAGACCCAGTACTTC. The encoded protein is CASSRRGRGETQYF.

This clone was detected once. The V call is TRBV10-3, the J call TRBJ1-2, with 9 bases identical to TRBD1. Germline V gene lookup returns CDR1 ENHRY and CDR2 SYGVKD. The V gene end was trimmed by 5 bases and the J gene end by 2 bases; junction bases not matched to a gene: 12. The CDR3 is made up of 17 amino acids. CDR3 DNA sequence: TGTGCCATCAGTCAAACCGGGACAGGGAGGTCAAACTATGGCTACACCTTC. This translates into CAISQTGTGRSNYGYTF.

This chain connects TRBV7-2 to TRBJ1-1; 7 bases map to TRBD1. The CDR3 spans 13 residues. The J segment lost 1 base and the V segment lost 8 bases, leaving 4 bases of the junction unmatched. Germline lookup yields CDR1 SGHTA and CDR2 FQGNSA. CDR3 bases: TGTGCCAGCCGCAGGGGGGAGAACACTGAAGCTTTCTTT. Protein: CASRRGENTEAFF.

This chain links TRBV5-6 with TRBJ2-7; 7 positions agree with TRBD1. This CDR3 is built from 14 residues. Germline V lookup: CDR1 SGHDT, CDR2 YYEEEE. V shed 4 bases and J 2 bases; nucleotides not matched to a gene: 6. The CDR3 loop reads CASSKGDSTYEQYF. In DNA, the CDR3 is TGTGCCAGCAGCAAAGGGGACAGTACCTACGAGCAGTACTTC.

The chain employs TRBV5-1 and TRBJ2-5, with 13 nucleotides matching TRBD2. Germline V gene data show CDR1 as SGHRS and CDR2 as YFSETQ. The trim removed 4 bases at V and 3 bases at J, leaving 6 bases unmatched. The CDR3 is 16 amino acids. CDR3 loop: CASSGGLAGREETQYF. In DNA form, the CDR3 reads TGCGCCAGCAGCGGGGGACTAGCGGGAAGGGAAGAGACCCAGTACTTC.

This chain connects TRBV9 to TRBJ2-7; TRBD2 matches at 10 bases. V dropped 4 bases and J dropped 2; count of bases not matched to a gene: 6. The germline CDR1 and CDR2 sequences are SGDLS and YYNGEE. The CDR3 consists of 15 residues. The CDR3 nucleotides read TGTGCCAGCAGCCCGTCGACTAGCGGGCCCTACGAGCAGTACTTC. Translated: CASSPSTSGPYEQYF.

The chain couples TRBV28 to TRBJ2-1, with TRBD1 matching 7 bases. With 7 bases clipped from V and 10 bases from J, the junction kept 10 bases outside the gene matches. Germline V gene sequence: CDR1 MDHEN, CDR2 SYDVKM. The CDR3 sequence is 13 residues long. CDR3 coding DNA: TGTGCCAGCATCAATCCTCTACAGGGGGAGCAGTTCTTC. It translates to CASINPLQGEQFF.